This TCR beta chain emerged from a study of blood T cells in healthy people across ages. Overall study findings and caveats: Whereas aged donors had fewer naive CD4+ cells, long-lived donors had more of them and higher diversity.

Combining a sample-barcoded 5' primer with a J-beta primer mix, a second PCR ran for 7 to 11 cycles. TCRdb independently ran MiXCR on the 5' RACE reads; one entry per CDR3 protein. The data contain about 1.5 million distinct CDR3 sequences, around 40% of them singletons. This clonotype showed up just a few times. Its antigen is undetermined. Trimming stripped 1 base from V and 8 bases from J, with 9 bases between. This CDR3 region has 13 residues. Germline values: CDR1 LGHNA, CDR2 YSLEER. This chain connects TRBV4-3 to TRBJ2-4; no clear D. The sequence was collected from a woman between 18 and 30 years old in good health. The specimen was blood. The CDR3 bases are TGCGCCAGCAGCCAAGGCCAGGAAGACATTCAGTACTTC. Its protein product is CASSQGQEDIQYF.